Presented here are 30 T cell receptor beta chains from one specimen sequenced in a study of blood T cell repertoires in COVID-19. TCRdb's table, derived via immunoSEQ multiplex PCR, lists solely in-frame clones and lacks some. The sample lists 250,000 to 300,000 clones, 75% to 90% occurring once. Input material: peripheral blood. The receptor source for this set is a woman aged 70-85 years with COVID-19, enrolled during active disease.

The rearrangement links TRBV21-1 to TRBJ1-5. TRBV21-1 is tagged as a pseudogene. The length of the CDR3 is 16 residues. CDR3 protein: CASSLGGGSGNQPQHF. In nucleotides, the CDR3 is TGTGCCAGCAGCCTGGGGGGAGGGTCTGGCAATCAGCCCCAGCATTTT.

The chain uses TRBV7-2 and TRBJ2-7; TRBD2 might be the D (6 bases). CDR3 size: 14 residues. Germline loops: CDR1 SGHTA, CDR2 FQGNSA. The germline V and J ends were trimmed by 3 bases and 4 bases, with 13 bases remaining between them. CDR3 nucleotides: TGTGCCAGCAGCTTTGGTGCAAGCGGGTACGAGCAGTACTTC. The encoded protein is CASSFGASGYEQYF.

In this sample, this clone turned up a few times. This sequence joins TRBV4-1 and TRBJ1-2, with TRBD1 identical over 9 bases. Germline CDR1 MGHRA, CDR2 YSYEKL. The CDR3 loop spans 15 amino acids. The J segment lost 5 bases and the V segment lost 0 bases, leaving 4 bases of the junction unmatched. CDR3 coding DNA: TGCGCCAGCAGCCAAGACCCCGGACAGGGGTATGGCTACACCTTC. Its translation is CASSQDPGQGYGYTF.

This chain links TRBV10-3 with TRBJ1-1; weak D call: TRBD1 (5 bases). The CDR3 covers 15 residues. Trimming cost V 6 bases and J 6 bases, with 20 bases left between them. Germline V CDR1 and CDR2: ENHRY, SYGVKD. The CDR3 is CAISRDTGVYSEAFF. The CDR3 DNA reads as TGTGCCATCAGCAGAGATACAGGCGTATACTCTGAAGCTTTCTTT.

The rearrangement links TRBV4-2 to TRBJ2-3; TRBD2 agrees at 7 bases. V shed 4 bases and J 2 bases; nucleotides not matched to a gene: 6. In germline, CDR1 is LGHNA, CDR2 YNFKEQ. The length of the CDR3 is 15 residues. This chain's CDR3 is CASSPSRGDTDTQYF. The CDR3 DNA is TGTGCCAGCAGCCCATCCCGGGGGGACACAGATACGCAGTATTTT.

J is TRBJ2-3 and V is TRBV24-1; TRBD2 aligns across 14 bases. Germline CDR1 reads KGHDR; CDR2 reads SFDVKD. J lost 5 bases, V lost 4 bases, and 7 bases had no gene match. This CDR3 region has 17 residues. CDR3 sequence (DNA): TGTGCCACCAGTGACGCTGGGACTAGCGGGGGAGGAGATACGCAGTATTTT. Residues: CATSDAGTSGGGDTQYF.

This chain joins TRBV4-1 and TRBJ2-7, with TRBD2 matching 8 bases. Per the germline V gene, CDR1 is MGHRA and CDR2 is YSYEKL. CDR3 length equals 15 residues. Losses at the gene ends were 2 bases for V and 5 bases for J; bases not matched to a gene: 8. The CDR3 region is CASSQPWRGVHEQYF. In DNA, the CDR3 is TGCGCCAGCAGCCAACCCTGGCGGGGGGTCCACGAGCAGTACTTC.

The rearrangement links TRBV10-1 to TRBJ2-7; maybe TRBD1 (6 bases). CDR3 length: 14 amino acids. Germline CDR1 WNHNN, CDR2 SYGVQD (reference sequence). The V and J ends lost 3 bases and 6 bases respectively, with 15 bases between them. CDR3: CASSEGQYSREQYF. The CDR3 nucleotides read TGCGCCAGCAGTGAAGGACAGTATTCCCGCGAGCAGTACTTC.

V is TRBV7-3 and J is TRBJ2-3, with 8 bases lining up with TRBD2. V trimming: 0 bases; J trimming: 2 bases; junction bases outside the gene matches: 4. The CDR3 totals 16 residues. CDR1 SGHTA and CDR2 FQGTGA come from the germline V gene. DNA for the CDR3: TGTGCCAGCAGCTTAACGACGGGGGGGTTCACAGATACGCAGTATTTT. It yields the protein CASSLTTGGFTDTQYF.

The CDR3, as DNA: TGTGCCAGCTCACCCAGGGCTTATGAAAAACTGTTTTTT. It specifies CASSPRAYEKLFF. The rearrangement links TRBV18 to TRBJ1-4; possible D gene TRBD1, 5 bases. This CDR3 is built from 13 residues. Germline values: CDR1 KGHSH, CDR2 LQKENI. V shed 3 bases and J shed 6 bases, with 8 bases lying between them.

The genes are TRBV12-3 or TRBV12-4 and TRBJ1-2; D possibly corresponds to TRBD1 (5 bases). The CDR3 is 13 amino acids. V gave up 1 base and J gave up 8 bases, with 11 bases separating them. In nucleotides, the CDR3 is TGTGCCAGCAGTTTAGAGGGGTCGCGGGGCTACACCTTC. This codes for CASSLEGSRGYTF.

The chain carries TRBV2 and TRBJ2-7, with 10 bases that match TRBD1. Trimming removed 7 bases from V and 2 bases from J; junction bases left unmatched: 5. This CDR3 region has 14 residues. CDR1 and CDR2 (germline): SNHLY, FYNNEI. The CDR3 DNA is TGTGCCAGCATCGGACAGGGGGGCCCCTACGAGCAGTACTTC. This encodes CASIGQGGPYEQYF.

In the case of this clone: Other DNA sequences in this sample translate to the same CDR3. The gene calls are TRBV4-3 and TRBJ2-7; TRBD1 matches at 12 bases. Germline CDR1 and CDR2: LGHNA and YSLEER. The V segment lost 4 bases and the J segment 1 base; nucleotides outside the gene matches: 2. CDR3 length equals 15 residues. The DNA for the CDR3 is TGCGCCAGCAGCCCGGGACAGGGGGCTTCCTACGAGCAGTACTTC. Protein: CASSPGQGASYEQYF.

The J gene is TRBJ2-3, the V gene TRBV3-1 (or the pseudogene TRBV3-2); D call uncertain. The CDR3 loop spans 13 amino acids. Germline V lookup: CDR1 LGHDT, CDR2 YNNKEL (reference sequence). V was pared by 3 bases and J by 4 bases, with 8 bases between. The CDR3 DNA reads as TGTGCCAGCAGCCAGGGCCCGCCAGATACGCAGTATTTT. This encodes CASSQGPPDTQYF.

This clone has just a few counts. V gene TRBV3-1 (or the pseudogene TRBV3-2) combines with J gene TRBJ2-7; 8 nucleotides align to TRBD1. Trimming removed 3 bases from V and 6 bases from J; junction bases left unmatched: 1. In germline, CDR1 is LGHDT, CDR2 YNNKEL (reference sequence). The CDR3 runs 12 residues. CDR3 region: CASSQTGAEQYF. The CDR3, as DNA: TGTGCCAGCAGCCAGACAGGGGCCGAGCAGTACTTC.

The V call is TRBV11-2, the J call TRBJ2-1; maybe TRBD1 (5 bases). Between the trimmed V and J ends, which lost 2 bases and 2 bases, there was a span of 10 bases. This CDR3 region has 15 residues. Germline values: CDR1 SGHAT, CDR2 FQNNGV. CDR3 nucleotides: TGTGCCAGCAGCTTATTCCAGGGCACCTACAATGAGCAGTTCTTC. It specifies CASSLFQGTYNEQFF.

The CDR3 bases are TGTGCCAGCGGCCCGGGGGGGCTGCGTGGTACGCAGTATTTT. Its protein is CASGPGGLRGTQYF. The chain uses TRBV6-5 and TRBJ2-3, with TRBD2 matching 8 bases. Germline V gives CDR1 MNHEY, CDR2 SVGAGI. J lost 8 bases, V lost 8 bases, and 12 bases had no gene match. The CDR3 spans 14 residues.

The chain has TRBV30 and TRBJ1-2; TRBD1 matches 7 bases. From germline, CDR1 is GTSNPN and CDR2 SVGIG (reference sequence). The length of the CDR3 is 14 residues. V lost 2 bases, J lost 4 bases, and 7 bases stayed unmatched. The CDR3 region is CAWSPGTDFYGYTF. DNA for the CDR3: TGTGCCTGGAGTCCCGGGACAGATTTCTATGGCTACACCTTC.

J is TRBJ2-3 and V is TRBV7-9; D not resolved. The V gene lost 2 bases and the J gene lost 4 bases, with 4 bases spanning the gap. Germline assignment: CDR1 SEHNR and CDR2 FQNEAQ (reference sequence). This CDR3 contains 12 residues. The CDR3 DNA sequence: TGTGCCAGCAGCTTATCAGCAGATACGCAGTATTTT. Its translation: CASSLSADTQYF.

This clone was detected only a few times. This chain links TRBV24-1 with TRBJ1-1; the match to TRBD1 covers 9 bases. The CDR3 spans 12 residues. CDR1 KGHDR and CDR2 SFDVKD come from the germline V gene. J gave up 10 bases and V 4 bases, and 3 bases lay outside the gene matches. In DNA, the CDR3 is TGTGCCACCAGTGAGGGACAGGGACGAGCTTTCTTT. Amino acid sequence: CATSEGQGRAFF.

This chain joins TRBV9 and TRBJ2-1, with 12 positions matching TRBD2. Germline CDR1 and CDR2: SGDLS and YYNGEE. The CDR3 runs 17 residues. V lost 0 bases to trimming and J lost 7 bases; unmatched junction nucleotides: 8. The CDR3 protein is CASSVGGPTSGGNEQFF. CDR3 in DNA: TGTGCCAGCAGCGTAGGTGGTCCTACTAGCGGGGGGAATGAGCAGTTCTTC.

The CDR3 DNA reads TGTGCCAGCAGTCCTCAGGCGGGGAGCAATCAGCCCCAGCATTTT. It codes for CASSPQAGSNQPQHF. This chain connects TRBV28 to TRBJ1-5; D not resolved. The V gene lost 5 bases and the J gene lost 1 base, with 12 bases spanning the gap. Germline V gives CDR1 MDHEN, CDR2 SYDVKM. The length of the CDR3 is 15 residues. Full variable domain (outside the CDR3, taken from reference TRBV28 and TRBJ1-5): DVKVTQSSRYLVKRTGEKVFLECVQDMDHENMFWYRQDPGLGLRLIYFSYDVKMKEKGDIPEGYSVSREKKERFSLILESASTNQTSMYLCASSPQAGSNQPQHFGDGTRLSIL.

The chain uses TRBV27 and TRBJ1-1; D call uncertain. Germline V gene lookup returns CDR1 MNHEY and CDR2 SMNVEV (reference sequence). The V end was cut by 6 bases, the J end by 4 bases, with 12 bases between. The CDR3 extends over 13 amino acids. The CDR3 sequence: CASSRTPATEAFF. The CDR3 bases are TGTGCCAGCAGCCGGACTCCTGCCACTGAAGCTTTCTTT.

This clone was detected only once. The chain recombines TRBV6-6 with TRBJ2-7; 9 bases match TRBD2. This CDR3 comprises 13 residues. CDR1 and CDR2 from the germline V gene are MNHNY and SVGAGI (reference sequence). V lost 8 bases, J lost 3 bases, and 5 bases stayed unmatched. The CDR3 reads CASASGAIYEQYF. The CDR3 nucleotides are TGTGCCAGCGCTAGCGGGGCCATCTACGAGCAGTACTTC.

This clone has only a few counts. The rearrangement links TRBV7-9 to TRBJ1-1; no reliable D call. The CDR3 totals 14 residues. Looked up from germline, CDR1 is SEHNR and CDR2 is FQNEAQ (reference sequence). V lost 2 bases, J lost 1 base, and 8 bases lay in between. The CDR3 DNA follows: TGTGCCAGCAGCTTATTCGGGGAGAACACTGAAGCTTTCTTT. This codes for CASSLFGENTEAFF.

This clone was detected only a few times. The rearrangement joins TRBV27 to TRBJ1-2; 8 bases match TRBD1. The CDR3 consists of 14 residues. The V and J ends lost 6 bases and 8 bases, in that order; junction bases with no gene match: 11. CDR1 is MNHEY, CDR2 SMNVEV, per germline (reference sequence). This CDR3 is CASRPGTGGWGYTF. Written as DNA, the CDR3 is TGTGCCAGCAGACCTGGGACAGGAGGATGGGGCTACACCTTC.

The chain employs TRBV7-3 and TRBJ2-7; 8 nucleotides agree with TRBD2. V lost 5 bases, J lost 6 bases, and 6 bases stayed unmatched. The germline gives CDR1 SGHTA, CDR2 FQGTGA. The CDR3 consists of 13 residues. CDR3: CASSPQAGAEQYF. CDR3 bases: TGTGCCAGCAGCCCCCAAGCGGGGGCCGAGCAGTACTTC.

The gene calls are TRBV18 and TRBJ1-4; perhaps TRBD1 as D (6 bases). Germline V lookup: CDR1 KGHSH, CDR2 LQKENI. The ends were cut back, 3 bases at V and 8 bases at J, with 16 bases in the middle. The CDR3 spans 15 residues. The CDR3, as DNA: TGTGCCAGCTCACCCCGGATGGGGGCTGGCGAAAAACTGTTTTTT. It specifies CASSPRMGAGEKLFF.

The J gene is TRBJ1-3, the V gene TRBV19; 7 bases match TRBD1. The CDR3 spans 15 residues. The germline gives CDR1 LNHDA, CDR2 SQIVND (reference sequence). V was pared by 10 bases and J by 2 bases, with 11 bases of the junction left unmatched. The chain's CDR3 is CATTQGRLTGNTIYF. The CDR3 DNA follows: TGTGCCACGACACAGGGGAGGCTAACTGGAAACACCATATATTTT. The full variable domain, in which reference TRBV19 and TRBJ1-3 provide the parts outside the CDR3, is DGGITQSPKYLFRKEGQNVTLSCEQNLNHDAMYWYRQDPGQGLRLIYYSQIVNDFQKGDIAEGYSVSREKKESFPLTVTSAQKNPTAFYLCATTQGRLTGNTIYFGEGSWLTVV.

J is TRBJ1-1 and V is TRBV3-1 (or the pseudogene TRBV3-2); 10 bases match TRBD1. V shed 2 bases, J shed 6 bases, and the junction held 3 bases outside the gene matches. Germline lookup yields CDR1 LGHDT and CDR2 YNNKEL (reference sequence). The CDR3 sequence is 14 residues long. The CDR3: CASSQRDRGSEAFF. Here the CDR3 DNA reads TGTGCCAGCAGCCAAAGGGACAGGGGTTCTGAAGCTTTCTTT.